These T cell receptor beta chains were read from a single sample in a study of blood T cell repertoires in COVID-19. The protocol was immunoSEQ multiplex PCR, while the TCRdb copy is restricted to in-frame clones and leaves out a portion. The sample contains under 350,000 clones, 80% to 90% of which appear only once. What was sequenced was peripheral blood. Receptor source: a man in his forties with acute or convalescent COVID-19. CDR3s include the opening cysteine and the closing phenylalanine or tryptophan. D genes are given only for firm matches. Size is stated for part of the rows, as once, few or many counts, or as a class when the clone is expanded.

CDR3aa	CDR3nt	v_gene	j_gene	d_gene	abundance
CASSYDRAPYNEQFF	TGTGCCAGCAGCTATGACAGGGCCCCCTACAATGAGCAGTTCTTC	TRBV11-2	TRBJ2-1	TRBD1	.
CASREVDTQYF	TGTGCCAGCAGAGAGGTAGATACGCAGTATTTT	TRBV27	TRBJ2-3	.	.
CASSNGRGATGELFF	TGTGCCAGCAGCAACGGGCGGGGGGCCACCGGGGAGCTGTTTTTT	TRBV21-1	TRBJ2-2	.	.
CAISGFQGSEAYEQYF	TGTGCCATCAGTGGCTTCCAGGGGTCGGAGGCCTACGAGCAGTACTTC	TRBV10-3	TRBJ2-7	.	.
CASSLDGTERNSPLHF	TGTGCCAGCAGCTTAGATGGGACAGAAAGGAATTCACCCCTCCACTTT	TRBV13	TRBJ1-6	TRBD1	.
CASSLNGGLAGTGELFF	TGTGCCAGCAGCTTAAATGGGGGACTAGCGGGTACCGGGGAGCTGTTTTTT	TRBV7-3	TRBJ2-2	TRBD2	once
CASSRSRLAVTQAKNIQYF	TGTGCCAGCAGCCGAAGTAGGCTAGCGGTTACTCAAGCCAAAAACATTCAGTACTTC	TRBV14	TRBJ2-4	TRBD2	.
CASSEGETGIYGYTF	TGTGCCAGCAGTGAGGGAGAGACAGGGATTTATGGCTACACCTTC	TRBV6-1	TRBJ1-2	TRBD1	.
CASSPPGQDHQPQHF	TGTGCCAGCAGCCCACCGGGACAGGACCATCAGCCCCAGCATTTT	TRBV7-9	TRBJ1-5	TRBD1	.
CASSPPAQVEKLFF	TGTGCCAGCAGCCCCCCCGCGCAGGTTGAAAAACTGTTTTTT	TRBV4-2	TRBJ1-4	.	.
CASSLEPGAGNTIYF	TGTGCCAGCAGCTTAGAGCCAGGGGCTGGAAACACCATATATTTT	TRBV11-2	TRBJ1-3	.	.
CASRATGADNEKLFF	TGTGCCAGCAGGGCGACAGGGGCCGACAATGAAAAACTGTTTTTT	TRBV27	TRBJ1-4	TRBD1	once
CASVPQENTEAFF	TGTGCCAGCGTACCACAGGAGAACACTGAAGCTTTCTTT	TRBV2	TRBJ1-1	.	once
CASSLTGDYGYTF	TGTGCCAGCAGTCTCACAGGGGACTATGGCTACACCTTC	TRBV6-5	TRBJ1-2	TRBD1	.
CASRGTSGVTYEQYF	TGTGCCAGCAGGGGAACTAGCGGGGTCACCTACGAGCAGTACTTC	TRBV2	TRBJ2-7	TRBD2	.
CASSGGTGYIGELFF	TGTGCCAGTAGTGGGGGGACAGGTTACATCGGGGAACTGTTTTTT	TRBV19	TRBJ1-4	TRBD1	.
CASSLVQDSYEQYF	TGCGCCAGCAGCTTGGTCCAGGACTCCTACGAGCAGTACTTC	TRBV5-1	TRBJ2-7	.	few
CASSLDTAGANVLTF	TGCGCCAGCAGCTTAGATACAGCTGGGGCCAACGTCCTGACTTTC	TRBV5-1	TRBJ2-6	.	.
CASSRGTHTF	TGTGCCAGCAGCCGCGGGACTCACACCTTC	TRBV12-3/TRBV12-4	TRBJ1-2	.	few
CASSLGLGLAPLDEQFF	TGTGCCAGCAGCTTAGGCCTTGGACTAGCCCCCTTGGATGAGCAGTTCTTC	TRBV11-3	TRBJ2-1	TRBD2	.
CATWTGINQPQHF	TGCGCCACCTGGACAGGGATAAATCAGCCCCAGCATTTT	TRBV10-2	TRBJ1-5	TRBD1	.
CASSDLGGFIGRGTDTQYF	TGTGCCAGCAGTGACTTAGGGGGCTTTATAGGGCGGGGCACAGATACGCAGTATTTT	TRBV2	TRBJ2-3	TRBD1	.
CASSLAKPSAGQANYGYTF	TGTGCCAGCAGCTTAGCAAAGCCCAGCGCCGGACAGGCTAACTATGGCTACACCTTC	TRBV7-9	TRBJ1-2	TRBD1	.
CASSSQGHTNTEAFF	TGTGCCAGCAGCTCCCAGGGGCATACGAACACTGAAGCTTTCTTT	TRBV5-6	TRBJ1-1	.	once
CATSDRGGDTQYF	TGTGCCACCAGTGATCGCGGGGGAGATACGCAGTATTTT	TRBV24-1	TRBJ2-3	TRBD2	.
CASSLSQSQETQYF	TGCGCCAGCAGCTTGTCCCAGTCCCAAGAGACCCAGTACTTC	TRBV5-1	TRBJ2-5	.	.
CASSRWTGQYSYEQYF	TGTGCCAGCAGCCGCTGGACGGGACAGTACTCCTACGAGCAGTACTTC	TRBV3-1/TRBV3-2	TRBJ2-7	TRBD1	.
CSAPLPGTIYF	TGCAGTGCGCCCCTACCGGGAACCATATATTTT	TRBV20-1	TRBJ1-3	.	.
CASSEARGGETQYF	TGTGCCAGCAGTGAAGCTAGGGGTGGAGAGACCCAGTACTTC	TRBV2	TRBJ2-5	.	.
CASRRDRYNEQFF	TGTGCCAGCAGGCGGGACAGATACAATGAGCAGTTCTTC	TRBV6-5	TRBJ2-1	.	.
CASSLDYRGQFGGYTF	TGTGCCAGCAGCTTGGACTATAGGGGGCAGTTCGGAGGCTACACCTTC	TRBV5-6	TRBJ1-2	TRBD1	.
CASSDPGGGYEQYF	TGTGCCAGCAGTGACCCGGGGGGGGGCTACGAGCAGTACTTC	TRBV6-1	TRBJ2-7	TRBD2	.
CASSLIPGQGDEKLFF	TGCGCCAGCAGCTTGATTCCGGGACAGGGGGACGAAAAACTGTTTTTT	TRBV5-1	TRBJ1-4	TRBD1	.
CASSIDFGAGGPLYNEQFF	TGTGCCAGTAGTATAGATTTCGGAGCGGGGGGGCCTCTCTACAATGAGCAGTTCTTC	TRBV19	TRBJ2-1	TRBD2	few
CASGFRGGSEQYF	TGTGCTAGTGGTTTTCGGGGGGGCTCCGAGCAGTACTTC	TRBV12-5	TRBJ2-7	TRBD2	.
CASSVGTGGNEKLFF	TGTGCCAGCAGTGTGGGTACAGGGGGTAATGAAAAACTGTTTTTT	TRBV28	TRBJ1-4	TRBD1	.
CASSLQGFTEAFF	TGCGCCAGCAGCTTGCAGGGATTTACTGAAGCTTTCTTT	TRBV5-1	TRBJ1-1	.	.